These 29 T cell receptor beta chains came from one sample sequenced in a study of Ad26.COV2.S vaccination and SARS-CoV-2 variants. Clones were sequenced by immunoSEQ multiplex PCR, and TCRdb holds only the in-frame ones, with some missing. The sample holds some 400,000 clones, around 89% seen once. Treatment denoted: roughly 20 received Ad26.COV2.S at low or high dose, single or two shots; 5 received placebo; per-sample allocation not given. Repertoires come from day 63 after the first vaccine or placebo injection. The specimen was peripheral blood, collected in a trial of Ad26.COV2.S vaccine versus placebo. Receptors were obtained from a person aged 18 to 59 who received the Ad26.COV2.S COVID-19 vaccine or a placebo.

The chain combines TRBV5-5 with TRBJ2-5; 7 nucleotides agree with TRBD1. This CDR3 region has 15 residues. V lost 3 bases and J lost 5; bases outside the gene matches: 10. Germline-derived CDR1 and CDR2 are SGHKS and YYEKEE (reference sequence). The CDR3 DNA reads as TGTGCCAGCAGCTATGACAGGGATGAGTGGGAGACCCAGTACTTC. It codes for CASSYDRDEWETQYF.

V gene TRBV5-1 combines with J gene TRBJ1-1; no clear D gene. Germline assignment: CDR1 SGHRS and CDR2 YFSETQ. This CDR3 has 13 residues. V lost 5 bases and J lost 3, with 11 bases in between. The CDR3 protein is CASSGSGYTEAFF. DNA of the CDR3: TGCGCCAGCAGTGGGAGCGGGTACACTGAAGCTTTCTTT.

The J gene is TRBJ1-4, the V gene TRBV6-1; no reliable D call. The V end lost 0 bases, the J end lost 0 bases, and 8 bases lay between the germline ends. The CDR3 runs 16 residues. CDR1 is MNHNS and CDR2 is SASEGT in the germline V gene. In nucleotides, the CDR3 is TGTGCCAGCAGTGAAGCACGGACCGCAACTAATGAAAAACTGTTTTTT. Translated, it gives CASSEARTATNEKLFF.

The V call is TRBV4-3, the J call TRBJ2-1; no firm D call. The germline V gene encodes CDR1 LGHNA and CDR2 YSLEER. There are 14 residues in the CDR3. Between the trimmed V and J ends, which lost 4 bases and 6 bases, there was a span of 13 bases. The CDR3 bases are TGCGCCAGCAGCCCCCGGTTAACGCCCAATGAGCAGTTCTTC. This sequence encodes CASSPRLTPNEQFF.

J is TRBJ1-2 and V is TRBV5-4; possible D gene TRBD1, 5 bases. Trimming took off 4 bases at V and 4 bases at J, with 8 bases between the two ends. This CDR3 is built from 12 residues. CDR1 is SGHNT and CDR2 is YYREEE in the germline V gene (reference sequence). The CDR3 DNA is TGTGCCAGCAGCAGGGACGTCTATGGCTACACCTTC. This sequence encodes CASSRDVYGYTF.

The chain links TRBV9 to TRBJ2-1, with 8 bases matching TRBD2. The V gene's germline CDR1 is SGDLS and CDR2 YYNGEE. Unmatched junction bases numbered 12, after V lost 3 bases and J lost 4 bases. This CDR3 is built from 17 residues. CDR3 amino acids: CASSARGTSGLYNEQFF. The DNA for the CDR3 is TGTGCCAGCAGCGCCCGGGGAACTAGCGGCCTATACAATGAGCAGTTCTTC.

J is TRBJ2-7 and V is TRBV7-8; D unresolved. The germline V gene has CDR1 SGHVS and CDR2 FQNEAQ. V was cut by 1 base and J by 3 bases, with 10 bases left in between. The CDR3 sequence is 14 residues long. The CDR3 spells CASSLVQNSYEQYF. The CDR3 DNA reads TGTGCCAGCAGCTTAGTTCAGAATAGCTACGAGCAGTACTTC.

The chain employs TRBV28 and TRBJ2-7; 7 bases match TRBD1. The CDR3 extends over 13 amino acids. The V and J ends lost 6 bases and 3 bases, in that order; junction bases with no gene match: 5. Germline loops: CDR1 MDHEN, CDR2 SYDVKM. CDR3 sequence (DNA): TGTGCCAGCAGACGACAGGGCCTCTACGAGCAGTACTTC. It translates to CASRRQGLYEQYF.

J is TRBJ2-5 and V is TRBV7-2; perhaps TRBD1 as D (6 bases). The germline V gene has CDR1 SGHTA and CDR2 FQGNSA. The CDR3 sequence is 15 residues long. Trimming took off 6 bases at V and 1 base at J, with 15 bases between the two ends. CDR3 in amino acids: CASRRQSGVQETQYF. The CDR3 region has the DNA TGTGCCAGCAGACGGCAATCAGGGGTCCAAGAGACCCAGTACTTC.

V gene TRBV28 combines with J gene TRBJ2-3; TRBD2 might be the D (5 bases). Germline CDR1 is MDHEN and CDR2 is SYDVKM. CDR3 size: 13 residues. V dropped 7 bases and J dropped 7 bases, with 15 bases sitting between them. The CDR3 sequence is CASTNAPGYTQYF. In nucleotides, the CDR3 is TGTGCCAGCACCAATGCCCCGGGGTATACGCAGTATTTT.

This clone appeared a single time. This chain joins TRBV11-2 and TRBJ2-1, with D perhaps matching TRBD2 (5 bases). The CDR3 totals 17 residues. The V end lost 1 base, the J end lost 0 bases, and 13 bases lay between the germline ends. In germline, CDR1 is SGHAT, CDR2 FQNNGV. The CDR3 region has the DNA TGTGCCAGCAGCTTAGTACCGGGGTCAGGCTCCTACAATGAGCAGTTCTTC. Residues: CASSLVPGSGSYNEQFF.

CDR3 sequence: CASEGSNTQYF. The CDR3 DNA sequence: TGCGCCAGCGAGGGGTCAAATACGCAGTATTTT. The rearrangement uses TRBV5-1 and TRBJ2-3; the D call may be TRBD1 or TRBD2 (5 bases each). Trimming left V 7 bases short and J 7 bases short, with 10 bases between. Per germline, CDR1 SGHRS and CDR2 YFSETQ. This CDR3 region has 11 residues.

The V gene is TRBV9, the J gene TRBJ2-1, with TRBD2 identical over 7 bases. Germline V gene lookup returns CDR1 SGDLS and CDR2 YYNGEE. The CDR3 has 15 residues. The V and J ends lost 0 bases and 9 bases, in that order; junction bases with no gene match: 9. The CDR3 spells CASSVAAGPGGEQFF. DNA of the CDR3: TGTGCCAGCAGCGTAGCAGCGGGACCTGGGGGTGAGCAGTTCTTC.

This rearrangement joins TRBV5-1 to TRBJ2-1; a possible D gene is TRBD2 (5 bases). CDR3 length equals 17 residues. The V gene lost 0 bases and the J gene lost 6 bases, with 19 bases spanning the gap. CDR1 is SGHRS and CDR2 is YFSETQ in the germline V gene. The CDR3 nucleotides are TGCGCCAGCAGCTTGGCACCGGCTGGCGGGTCCGTCAATGAGCAGTTCTTC. Its translation: CASSLAPAGGSVNEQFF.

This clone was observed once. J is TRBJ1-1 and V is TRBV4-2; perhaps TRBD1 as D (6 bases). Deletions cut 4 bases from V and 8 bases from J, with 14 bases between. Germline V gives CDR1 LGHNA, CDR2 YNFKEQ. The CDR3 is made up of 13 amino acids. The CDR3 loop is CASSLPWTAEAFF. CDR3 in DNA: TGTGCCAGCAGCCTTCCATGGACAGCAGAAGCTTTCTTT.

The rearrangement links TRBV30 to TRBJ1-1; unclear D gene. Germline assignment: CDR1 GTSNPN and CDR2 SVGIG (reference sequence). The CDR3 is 13 residues long. The germline V and J ends were trimmed by 4 bases and 6 bases, with 15 bases remaining between them. CDR3 sequence (DNA): TGTGCCTGGACCCCTATGGGCGGGGCTGAAGCTTTCTTT. Translating gives CAWTPMGGAEAFF. Full variable domain (rest looked up from reference TRBV30 and TRBJ1-1): SQTIHQWPATLVQPVGSPLSLECTVEGTSNPNLYWYRQAAGRGLQLLFYSVGIGQISSEVPQNLSASRPQDRQFILSSKKLLLSDSGFYLCAWTPMGGAEAFFGQGTRLTVV.

V gene TRBV4-2 combines with J gene TRBJ2-7; possibly TRBD1 or TRBD2 for D (5 bases each). CDR1 and CDR2 from the germline V gene are LGHNA and YNFKEQ. Trimming stripped 4 bases from V and 7 bases from J, with 17 bases between. CDR3 length: 14 residues. In DNA, the CDR3 is TGTGCCAGCAGCCCAAGGGCCGGGGCGGAAGAGCAGTACTTC. It yields the protein CASSPRAGAEEQYF.

The V gene is TRBV5-1, the J gene TRBJ1-5; a possible D gene is TRBD1 (6 bases). This CDR3 region has 15 residues. V gave up 0 bases and J gave up 5 bases, with 12 bases separating them. The germline V gene encodes CDR1 SGHRS and CDR2 YFSETQ. The DNA of the CDR3 is TGCGCCAGCAGCTTGGGGGCAGGGGTGGATCAGCCCCAGCATTTT. It encodes CASSLGAGVDQPQHF.

This clone is a singleton in its sample. V usage is TRBV28 and J usage is TRBJ2-6, with D possibly TRBD1 on 6 matching bases. The germline CDR1 and CDR2 sequences are MDHEN and SYDVKM. The V end was cut by 6 bases, the J end by 0 bases, with 12 bases between. This CDR3 spans 16 amino acids. Here the CDR3 reads CASSYGGASGANVLTF. In DNA, the CDR3 is TGTGCCAGCAGCTATGGGGGCGCCTCTGGGGCCAACGTCCTGACTTTC.

The chain couples TRBV10-3 to TRBJ2-7; 7 bases are shared with TRBD2. The V and J ends lost 4 bases and 9 bases, in that order; junction bases with no gene match: 6. Looked up from germline, CDR1 is ENHRY and CDR2 is SYGVKD. The CDR3 spans 12 residues. For the CDR3, the DNA is TGTGCCATCAGTGGGACTAGGGGAGGGCAGTACTTC. Translated: CAISGTRGGQYF.

J is TRBJ1-5 and V is TRBV7-9; 9 bases are shared with TRBD1. Germline CDR1 reads SEHNR; CDR2 reads FQNEAQ (reference sequence). The CDR3 loop spans 14 amino acids. The J segment lost 3 bases and the V segment lost 5 bases, leaving 2 bases of the junction unmatched. Written as DNA, the CDR3 is TGTGCCAGCAGCAGGACAGGGGTCAATCAGCCCCAGCATTTT. As protein: CASSRTGVNQPQHF.

The rearrangement uses TRBV5-1 and TRBJ1-1; D is uncertain. This CDR3 spans 14 amino acids. Trimming removed 0 bases from V and 1 base from J, with 7 bases in between. Germline CDR1 reads SGHRS; CDR2 reads YFSETQ. CDR3 DNA sequence: TGCGCCAGCAGCTTGGGGGGAGCGAACACTGAAGCTTTCTTT. Amino acids: CASSLGGANTEAFF. Supplemented by reference TRBV5-1 and TRBJ1-1, the full variable domain reads KAGVTQTPRYLIKTRGQQVTLSCSPISGHRSVSWYQQTPGQGLQFLFEYFSETQRNKGNFPGRFSGRQFSNSRSEMNVSTLELGDSALYLCASSLGGANTEAFFGQGTRLTVV.

J is TRBJ2-1 and V is TRBV19, with no clear D. Germline-derived CDR1 and CDR2 are LNHDA and SQIVND (reference sequence). Trimming stripped 2 bases from V and 4 bases from J, with 12 bases between. The CDR3 has 15 residues. The CDR3 nucleotides are TGTGCCAGTAGTATATTCGGACCGCGGTACAATGAGCAGTTCTTC. This translates into CASSIFGPRYNEQFF.

The chain carries TRBV28 and TRBJ2-1, with 9 bases lining up with TRBD2. Germline V gene sequence: CDR1 MDHEN, CDR2 SYDVKM. The CDR3 is 19 residues long. Germline trimming cut 1 base from V and 5 bases from J; bases unmatched to any gene: 15. CDR3 nucleotides: TGTGCCAGCAGTTTATTCTGGGGGTTAGAGCGGGAGGTGGACAATGAGCAGTTCTTC. Its translation is CASSLFWGLEREVDNEQFF.

This clone was seen at least ten times. The CDR3 DNA is TGTGCCAGCAGAGAGACTAGCGGAGCCCCAAATGAGCAGTTCTTC. Its translation is CASRETSGAPNEQFF. This chain uses TRBV6-4 with TRBJ2-1, with 9 positions matching TRBD2. The CDR3 is made up of 15 amino acids. Germline V gene lookup returns CDR1 MRHNA and CDR2 SNTAGT. V shed 6 bases and J 7 bases; nucleotides not matched to a gene: 10.

The chain has TRBV30 and TRBJ1-1; D not resolved. CDR1 and CDR2 (germline): GTSNPN, SVGIG (reference sequence). The CDR3 contains 16 residues. Trimming stripped 0 bases from V and 4 bases from J, with 18 bases between. This CDR3 is CAWSVQGGSRGTEAFF. In DNA form, the CDR3 reads TGTGCCTGGAGTGTACAAGGAGGCTCACGGGGCACTGAAGCTTTCTTT.

The chain is built from TRBV24-1 and TRBJ2-3; 7 nucleotides match TRBD2. CDR3 length equals 14 residues. The germline gives CDR1 KGHDR, CDR2 SFDVKD. Trimming cost V 4 bases and J 4 bases; bases outside gene matches: 4. As DNA, the CDR3 is TGTGCCACCAGTGAGACGGGAGGCCCAGATACGCAGTATTTT. Translation gives CATSETGGPDTQYF.

This chain joins TRBV30 and TRBJ1-2, with D perhaps TRBD1 (5 bases). The CDR3 length is 13 residues. V lost 0 bases and J 8 bases, leaving 13 bases between the germline ends. CDR1 is GTSNPN and CDR2 is SVGIG in the germline V gene (reference sequence). The chain's CDR3 is CAWSVQGARGYTF. Here the CDR3 DNA reads TGTGCCTGGAGTGTACAAGGGGCGAGGGGCTACACCTTC.

J is TRBJ2-5 and V is TRBV7-3, with D tentatively TRBD2 (6 bases). This CDR3 comprises 14 residues. CDR1 is SGHTA, CDR2 FQGTGA, per germline. V was pared by 3 bases and J by 5 bases, with 13 bases between. CDR3 nucleotide sequence: TGTGCCAGCAGCTTCCTCGGGAGACGGGAGACCCAGTACTTC. It translates to CASSFLGRRETQYF.